A selection of T cell receptor beta chains follows, all from one sample in a study of T cell responses to AZD1222 COVID-19 vaccine. Assay used: immunoSEQ multiplex PCR; TCRdb lists only in-frame clones, some missing. The table shows more than 140,000 clones, with about 87% occurring only once. The specimen was peripheral blood, collected on day 0 of MenACWY control vaccination. These receptors were taken from an adult in good health. CDR3s include the opening cysteine and the closing phenylalanine or tryptophan. Fields, in order: V gene, D gene, J gene, CDR3 protein, CDR3 DNA. A D gene is named only where the DNA matches it firmly.

v_call: TRBV6-6; d_call: TRBD1; j_call: TRBJ1-5; cdr3_aa: CAGTAYSNQPQHF; cdr3_nt: TGTGCCGGGACAGCTTATAGCAATCAGCCCCAGCATTTT
v_call: TRBV28; d_call: -; j_call: TRBJ1-2; cdr3_aa: CASSPPDNYGYTF; cdr3_nt: TGTGCCAGCAGTCCCCCAGATAACTATGGCTACACCTTC
v_call: TRBV19; d_call: -; j_call: TRBJ2-2; cdr3_aa: CASRRPGAGTGELFF; cdr3_nt: TGTGCCAGTCGGAGACCGGGGGCGGGGACCGGGGAGCTGTTTTTT
v_call: TRBV6-2/TRBV6-3; d_call: -; j_call: TRBJ1-1; cdr3_aa: CASSLRQSSTEAFF; cdr3_nt: TGTGCCAGCAGTCTACGACAGTCCAGCACTGAAGCTTTCTTT
v_call: TRBV5-1; d_call: -; j_call: TRBJ2-2; cdr3_aa: CASSLLPTGELFF; cdr3_nt: TGCGCCAGCAGCTTGCTTCCCACCGGGGAGCTGTTTTTT
v_call: TRBV12-3/TRBV12-4; d_call: -; j_call: TRBJ1-1; cdr3_aa: CASRPRRDTEAFF; cdr3_nt: TGTGCCAGCAGACCCCGGAGGGACACTGAAGCTTTCTTT
v_call: TRBV28; d_call: -; j_call: TRBJ2-3; cdr3_aa: CASSRDFTDTQYF; cdr3_nt: TGTGCCAGCAGCAGGGACTTCACAGATACGCAGTATTTT
v_call: TRBV5-5; d_call: -; j_call: TRBJ1-4; cdr3_aa: CASSPDGLTNEKLFF; cdr3_nt: TGTGCCAGCAGCCCGGACGGGCTCACTAATGAAAAACTGTTTTTT
v_call: TRBV6-1; d_call: TRBD1; j_call: TRBJ1-6; cdr3_aa: CASSRRTGGKPLHF; cdr3_nt: TGTGCCAGCAGTCGCCGGACAGGGGGAAAACCCCTCCACTTT
v_call: TRBV28; d_call: -; j_call: TRBJ1-2; cdr3_aa: CASSLGGYYGYTF; cdr3_nt: TGTGCCAGCAGTTTAGGGGGGTACTATGGCTACACCTTC
v_call: TRBV4-3; d_call: -; j_call: TRBJ2-7; cdr3_aa: CASSRHDTGEQYF; cdr3_nt: TGCGCCAGCAGCCGACACGACACGGGGGAGCAGTACTTC
v_call: TRBV6-5; d_call: -; j_call: TRBJ1-2; cdr3_aa: CASSYAGHYGYTF; cdr3_nt: TGTGCCAGCAGTTATGCGGGGCACTATGGCTACACCTTC
v_call: TRBV7-2; d_call: -; j_call: TRBJ1-2; cdr3_aa: CASSLVGVGSYGYTF; cdr3_nt: TGTGCCAGCAGCTTAGTCGGGGTGGGGTCATATGGCTACACCTTC
v_call: TRBV19; d_call: TRBD1; j_call: TRBJ2-3; cdr3_aa: CASKSRGRGDTQYF; cdr3_nt: TGTGCCAGCAAGAGCAGGGGGCGCGGAGATACGCAGTATTTT
v_call: TRBV7-9; d_call: -; j_call: TRBJ2-1; cdr3_aa: CASSPGAGDNEQFF; cdr3_nt: TGTGCCAGCAGCCCAGGGGCGGGAGACAATGAGCAGTTCTTC